The clone carrying this TCR beta chain appeared a few times. The antigen is not known. These data are taken from a study of response to subunit inactivated influenza vaccine. TCRdb ran MiXCR on the RT-PCR reads and lists one entry per CDR3 protein. The sample records about half a million distinct CDR3 sequences, approximately 11% being singletons. Notes on the study in general: Every seasonal influenza vaccination brings in few new T cells, the authors suggested.

This CDR3 is built from 16 residues. V was cut by 0 bases and J by 0 bases, with 9 bases left in between. Germline V gene data show CDR1 as KGHSH and CDR2 as LQKENI. The genes are TRBV18 and TRBJ2-4, with D maybe TRBD1 (6 bases). The source of this sequence is a man in his fifties who received an inactivated influenza vaccine. The starting material was PBMCs from blood, obtained roughly 45 days after vaccination. Written as DNA, the CDR3 is TGTGCCAGCTCACCACCGGGGGCAATAGCCAAAAACATTCAGTACTTC. Translating gives CASSPPGAIAKNIQYF. Full variable domain (outside the CDR3, taken from reference TRBV18 and TRBJ2-4): NAGVMQNPRHLVRRRGQEARLRCSPMKGHSHVYWYRQLPEEGLKFMVYLQKENIIDESGMPKERFSAEFPKEGPSILRIQQVVRGDSAAYFCASSPPGAIAKNIQYFGAGTRLSVL.